This T cell receptor (beta chain) originates from a study of shared clonotypes between healthy human individuals. Study-wide points: Naive subsets generally had larger estimated richness than memory subsets. Rarefaction demonstrated incomplete sorted-subset sequencing despite large depth.

Naive CD8 isolation took CD45RO-negative cells positively selected for CCR7 and excluded terminally differentiated effector memory CD45RA+ cells. Germline V CDR1 and CDR2: SGHAT, FQNNGV. V lost 1 base to trimming and J lost 5 bases; unmatched junction nucleotides: 4. The length of the CDR3 is 15 residues. Comment on this clone: The target antigen is unknown.

Using approximately 200 ng DNA, roughly 33,000 T cell genomes, the sorted-subset replicate PCRs were run. Sequencing was performed with immunoSEQ multiplex PCR; in TCRdb, only in-frame clones are kept and a portion is missing. The sample contains millions of clones, about 94% of which appear only once. The rearrangement joins TRBV11-2 to TRBJ2-3, with 9 bases aligning to TRBD2. Sequenced: naive CD8+ T cells sorted from blood. This TCR came from a man aged 18 to 35 in good health. This CDR3 is CASSLGGRVGDTQYF. CDR3 DNA: TGTGCCAGCAGCTTAGGCGGGAGGGTTGGAGATACGCAGTATTTT.